These 2 T cell receptor beta chains share one sample of origin, sequenced in a study of technical replicates of blood from a few donors. Only in-frame clones appear in the TCRdb table, and some are missing; sequencing was by immunoSEQ multiplex PCR. The sample records about 56,000 clones, over 90% being singletons. Sequencing was carried out using PBMCs. These TCRs come from a human donor in good health. Some clones in this sample may be carry-over from other donors' samples.

The chain links TRBV4-3 to TRBJ1-6, with 8 bases aligning to TRBD1. Trimming removed 5 bases from V and 4 bases from J; junction bases left unmatched: 7. This CDR3 comprises 16 residues. The V gene's germline CDR1 is LGHNA and CDR2 YSLEER. The CDR3: CASSAQGGGYNSPLHF. The CDR3 DNA is TGCGCCAGCAGCGCACAGGGGGGCGGGTATAATTCACCCCTCCACTTT.

J is TRBJ2-7 and V is TRBV30, with 10 bases identical to TRBD1. CDR3 length equals 12 residues. From germline, CDR1 is GTSNPN and CDR2 SVGIG (reference sequence). The junction had 4 bases not matched to a gene; V was cut back by 5 bases and J by 6 bases. In DNA form, the CDR3 reads TGTGCCTGGGGACAGGGGGGACTCGAGCAGTACTTC. Amino acids: CAWGQGGLEQYF.